This T cell receptor (beta chain) was found in a study of blood T cell repertoires in COVID-19. Study-level information: In each case, the material was cDNA or gDNA derived from T cells, B-cell-depleted T cells, or PBMCs.

Source study methods: Estimates of nucleated cell counts were drawn from the amplification of reference gene primers. Sequencing was performed with immunoSEQ multiplex PCR; in TCRdb, only in-frame clones are kept and a portion is missing. V and J calls and clone size are given by that table; D and trimming were obtained from the DNA. The sample holds some 300,000 clones, 80% to 90% seen once. The specimen was peripheral blood. The receptor was isolated from a woman aged 50 to 60 with COVID-19, enrolled during active disease.

This chain's CDR3 is CASRQTGASEKLFF. CDR3 coding DNA: TGTGCCAGCAGGCAGACAGGGGCGAGTGAAAAACTGTTTTTT. The chain links TRBV7-9 to TRBJ1-4; 8 nucleotides agree with TRBD1. The CDR3 consists of 14 residues. Germline values: CDR1 SEHNR, CDR2 FQNEAQ (reference sequence). V lost 6 bases, J lost 7 bases, and 7 bases stayed unmatched.